The 23 T cell receptor beta chains presented below share a single source sample, sequenced in a study of cytomegalovirus exposure and HLA in healthy donors. Sequenced by immunoSEQ multiplex PCR; TCRdb stores in-frame clones only, minus some. The sample has 150,000 or so clones; 84% are singletons. Sequences were obtained from PBMCs. The receptor source for this set is a young man in good health and CMV-seropositive.

The V gene is TRBV7-8, the J gene TRBJ2-7, with a possible D match to TRBD2 (6 bases). CDR3 size: 15 residues. Between the trimmed V and J ends, which lost 3 bases and 2 bases, there was a span of 14 bases. CDR1 and CDR2 (germline): SGHVS, FQNEAQ. The DNA of the CDR3 is TGTGCCAGCAGCTTCATCTATCGGGGGACCTACGAGCAGTACTTC. Amino acid sequence: CASSFIYRGTYEQYF.

This clone was observed once. The CDR3 DNA reads as TGCGCCAGCAGCCTCCGCGTGGTGGGGCGGACAGATACGCAGTATTTT. Encoded protein: CASSLRVVGRTDTQYF. The chain uses TRBV4-1 and TRBJ2-3; the D gene is possibly TRBD1 (5 bases). With 4 bases removed from V and 3 bases from J, the gap between germline ends came to 17 bases. The V gene's germline CDR1 is MGHRA and CDR2 YSYEKL. This CDR3 is 16 amino acids long.

The chain joins TRBV25-1 to TRBJ1-2, with TRBD1 as a possible D gene (5 bases). Looked up from germline, CDR1 is MGHDK and CDR2 is SYGVNS. The CDR3 contains 14 residues. Trimming took 1 base from V and 3 from J, leaving 9 bases between them. The CDR3 loop is CASSEFRVDYGYTF. In nucleotides, the CDR3 is TGTGCCAGCAGTGAATTCAGGGTAGACTATGGCTACACCTTC.

This chain connects TRBV2 to TRBJ2-7; maybe TRBD1 (5 bases). Per the germline V gene, CDR1 is SNHLY and CDR2 is FYNNEI. V lost 2 bases and J 12 bases, leaving 20 bases between the germline ends. The CDR3 totals 14 residues. CDR3 residues: CASSELGQAAVGYF. In DNA form, the CDR3 reads TGTGCCAGCAGTGAATTAGGACAAGCCGCCGTCGGGTACTTC.

The J gene is TRBJ2-1, the V gene TRBV19; TRBD2 agrees at 10 bases. CDR1 and CDR2 (germline): LNHDA, SQIVND (reference sequence). The V segment lost 9 bases and the J segment 2 bases; nucleotides outside the gene matches: 7. This CDR3 comprises 15 residues. The CDR3, as DNA: TGTGCCAGCTCTAGCGGGAGAGGAGCCTACAATGAGCAGTTCTTC. The encoded protein is CASSSGRGAYNEQFF.

The J gene is TRBJ2-3, the V gene TRBV10-1; D uncertain. The V gene lost 5 bases and the J gene lost 6 bases, with 6 bases spanning the gap. The CDR3 sequence is 11 residues long. Looked up from germline, CDR1 is WNHNN and CDR2 is SYGVQD (reference sequence). CDR3 residues: CASSHEDTQYF. For the CDR3, the DNA is TGCGCCAGCAGTCATGAGGATACGCAGTATTTT.

The chain couples TRBV27 to TRBJ2-7; no clear D. Germline V gives CDR1 MNHEY, CDR2 SMNVEV (reference sequence). V lost 2 bases and J lost 2, with 7 bases in between. There are 13 residues in the CDR3. CDR3 protein: CASSLSLAYEQYF. The CDR3 region has the DNA TGTGCCAGCAGTTTAAGCCTGGCCTACGAGCAGTACTTC.

This chain joins TRBV15 and TRBJ2-7; 10 nucleotides agree with TRBD1. Germline CDR1 is LNHNV and CDR2 is YYDKDF (reference sequence). J lost 6 bases, V lost 0 bases, and 5 bases had no gene match. This CDR3 is built from 15 residues. The CDR3 loop is CATSRDGQGGTEQYF. DNA of the CDR3: TGTGCCACCAGCAGAGATGGACAGGGGGGGACCGAGCAGTACTTC.

This sequence joins TRBV28 and TRBJ2-5; D is unresolved. The CDR3 contains 14 residues. In germline, CDR1 is MDHEN, CDR2 SYDVKM. V lost 8 bases and J 4 bases, leaving 17 bases between the germline ends. The DNA of the CDR3 is TGTGCCAGCTCTTTCAGGCGACCCCGAGAGACCCAGTACTTC. Translation gives CASSFRRPRETQYF.

V gene TRBV29-1 combines with J gene TRBJ2-4; 7 bases line up with TRBD2. Unmatched junction bases numbered 6, after V lost 2 bases and J lost 8 bases. This CDR3 spans 13 amino acids. Per the germline V gene, CDR1 is SQVTM and CDR2 is ANQGSEA. The CDR3 DNA reads TGCAGCGTTGAACTCGTGGGGGGGGACATTCAGTACTTC. Encoded protein: CSVELVGGDIQYF. Full variable domain (missing parts from reference TRBV29-1 and TRBJ2-4): SAVISQKPSRDICQRGTSLTIQCQVDSQVTMMFWYRQQPGQSLTLIATANQGSEATYESGFVIDKFPISRPNLTFSTLTVSNMSPEDSSIYLCSVELVGGDIQYFGAGTRLSVL.

The V gene is TRBV7-9, the J gene TRBJ2-7; perhaps TRBD2 as D (5 bases). Germline lookup yields CDR1 SEHNR and CDR2 FQNEAQ (reference sequence). With 6 bases removed from V and 0 bases from J, the gap between germline ends came to 9 bases. The CDR3 sequence is 13 residues long. This CDR3 is CASSSRDSYEQYF. In DNA, the CDR3 is TGTGCCAGCAGTTCTCGGGACTCCTACGAGCAGTACTTC.

The chain links TRBV9 to TRBJ2-2; 10 nucleotides line up with TRBD1. There are 18 residues in the CDR3. Germline V gives CDR1 SGDLS, CDR2 YYNGEE. Losses at the gene ends were 3 bases for V and 6 bases for J; bases not matched to a gene: 14. CDR3 nucleotide sequence: TGTGCCAGCAGCGGATACTTCCGGGACAGGGGTGGTGCCGGGGAGCTGTTTTTT. As protein: CASSGYFRDRGGAGELFF. Full variable domain (rest looked up from reference TRBV9 and TRBJ2-2): DSGVTQTPKHLITATGQRVTLRCSPRSGDLSVYWYQQSLDQGLQFLIQYYNGEERAKGNILERFSAQQFPDLHSELNLSSLELGDSALYFCASSGYFRDRGGAGELFFGEGSRLTVL.

The chain joins TRBV2 to TRBJ2-1; D perhaps matches TRBD1 (6 bases). V lost 6 bases and J lost 2, with 23 bases in between. The CDR3 runs 18 residues. Germline CDR1 SNHLY, CDR2 FYNNEI. As DNA, the CDR3 is TGTGCCAGCAGCCCTTCCAGGGGCGGTTATAGGGCCTACAATGAGCAGTTCTTC. Its protein product is CASSPSRGGYRAYNEQFF.

This sequence joins TRBV5-6 and TRBJ1-5; 7 bases are shared with TRBD1. The germline CDR1 and CDR2 sequences are SGHDT and YYEEEE. The CDR3 sequence is 13 residues long. V gave up 4 bases and J gave up 5 bases; unmatched junction bases: 3. For the CDR3, the DNA is TGTGCCAGCAGCAGGACAGGAGATCAGCCCCAGCATTTT. It codes for CASSRTGDQPQHF. Full variable domain (rest looked up from reference TRBV5-6 and TRBJ1-5): DAGVTQSPTHLIKTRGQQVTLRCSPKSGHDTVSWYQQALGQGPQFIFQYYEEEERQRGNFPDRFSGHQFPNYSSELNVNALLLGDSALYLCASSRTGDQPQHFGDGTRLSIL.

The V gene is TRBV28, the J gene TRBJ1-1; 7 nucleotides line up with TRBD1. Per germline, CDR1 MDHEN and CDR2 SYDVKM. The CDR3 runs 13 residues. V dropped 4 bases and J dropped 3; count of bases not matched to a gene: 2. CDR3: CASSSQGDTEAFF. CDR3 nucleotides: TGTGCCAGCAGTTCCCAGGGGGACACTGAAGCTTTCTTT.

The chain recombines TRBV28 with TRBJ2-3, with TRBD2 matching over 12 bases. Germline V CDR1 and CDR2: MDHEN, SYDVKM. V shed 7 bases, J shed 0 bases, and the junction held 17 bases outside the gene matches. CDR3 size: 20 residues. Here the CDR3 DNA reads TGTGCCAGCACCCCCGGGAGGCTAGCGGGAGGGCCGGGTAGCACAGATACGCAGTATTTT. This translates into CASTPGRLAGGPGSTDTQYF. Full variable domain (rest looked up from reference TRBV28 and TRBJ2-3): DVKVTQSSRYLVKRTGEKVFLECVQDMDHENMFWYRQDPGLGLRLIYFSYDVKMKEKGDIPEGYSVSREKKERFSLILESASTNQTSMYLCASTPGRLAGGPGSTDTQYFGPGTRLTVL.

The chain carries TRBV5-1 and TRBJ1-2, with D unresolved. Germline-derived CDR1 and CDR2 are SGHRS and YFSETQ. Between the trimmed V and J ends, which lost 7 bases and 1 base, there was a span of 5 bases. The CDR3 totals 11 residues. Here the CDR3 DNA reads TGCGCCAGCGCGGATAACTATGGCTACACCTTC. Translated, it gives CASADNYGYTF.

This chain uses TRBV29-1 with TRBJ1-2; 11 positions match TRBD1. V trimming: 6 bases; J trimming: 3 bases; junction bases outside the gene matches: 6. There are 14 residues in the CDR3. Looked up from germline, CDR1 is SQVTM and CDR2 is ANQGSEA. CDR3 residues: CSVKKGQGDYGYTF. The DNA of the CDR3 is TGCAGCGTGAAAAAGGGACAGGGGGACTATGGCTACACCTTC.

The chain combines TRBV6-5 with TRBJ2-7; TRBD1 might be the D (6 bases). The germline gives CDR1 MNHEY, CDR2 SVGAGI. The CDR3 contains 15 residues. V was trimmed by 2 bases and J by 3 bases, leaving 14 bases between them. CDR3 protein: CASSYRSDRHYEQYF. The DNA of the CDR3 is TGTGCCAGCAGTTACCGTTCCGACAGGCACTACGAGCAGTACTTC.

This sequence joins TRBV5-4 and TRBJ2-3, with D possibly TRBD2 on 5 matching bases. CDR3 length: 16 amino acids. Germline V CDR1 and CDR2: SGHNT, YYREEE (reference sequence). Trimming removed 0 bases from V and 2 bases from J, with 13 bases in between. The CDR3 sequence: CASSLDPGRDTDTQYF. CDR3 in DNA: TGTGCCAGCAGCTTGGACCCGGGAAGGGACACAGATACGCAGTATTTT.

The rearrangement links TRBV28 to TRBJ2-7; the match to TRBD2 covers 9 bases. This CDR3 region has 18 residues. Unmatched junction bases numbered 10, after V lost 1 base and J lost 0 bases. Per the germline V gene, CDR1 is MDHEN and CDR2 is SYDVKM. CDR3 residues: CASSLSTSGLRYSYEQYF. As DNA, the CDR3 is TGTGCCAGCAGTTTATCGACTAGCGGACTACGATACTCCTACGAGCAGTACTTC. The full variable domain, completed using reference TRBV28 and TRBJ2-7, is DVKVTQSSRYLVKRTGEKVFLECVQDMDHENMFWYRQDPGLGLRLIYFSYDVKMKEKGDIPEGYSVSREKKERFSLILESASTNQTSMYLCASSLSTSGLRYSYEQYFGPGTRLTVT.

The chain joins TRBV2 to TRBJ2-3; TRBD2 aligns across 10 bases. The junction had 10 bases not matched to a gene; V was cut back by 2 bases and J by 5 bases. CDR3 size: 17 residues. Germline CDR1 reads SNHLY; CDR2 reads FYNNEI. The CDR3 DNA follows: TGTGCCAGCAGTGAATTCGAGGCTAGCGGGGGCCAAGATACGCAGTATTTT. Translated: CASSEFEASGGQDTQYF.

The V gene is TRBV7-8, the J gene TRBJ2-2; D is uncertain. This CDR3 is built from 13 residues. Germline CDR1 reads SGHVS; CDR2 reads FQNEAQ. The ends were cut back, 5 bases at V and 1 base at J, with 5 bases in the middle. The CDR3 loop is CASSTKNTGELFF. CDR3 nucleotide sequence: TGTGCCAGCAGCACTAAGAACACCGGGGAGCTGTTTTTT.